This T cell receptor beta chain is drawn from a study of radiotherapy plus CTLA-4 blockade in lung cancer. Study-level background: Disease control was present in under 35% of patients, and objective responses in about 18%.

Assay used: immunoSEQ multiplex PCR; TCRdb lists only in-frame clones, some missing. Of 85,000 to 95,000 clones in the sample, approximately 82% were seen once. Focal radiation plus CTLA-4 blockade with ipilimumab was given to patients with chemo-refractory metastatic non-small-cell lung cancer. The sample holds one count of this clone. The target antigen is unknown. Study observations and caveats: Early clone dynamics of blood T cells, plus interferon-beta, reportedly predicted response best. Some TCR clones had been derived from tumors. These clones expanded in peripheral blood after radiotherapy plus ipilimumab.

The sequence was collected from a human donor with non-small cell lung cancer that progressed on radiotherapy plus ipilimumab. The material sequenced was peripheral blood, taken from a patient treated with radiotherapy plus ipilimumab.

The CDR3: CASSSTGTRISNEQFF. CDR3 DNA: TGTGCCAGCAGCTCTACCGGGACTAGAATTTCCAATGAGCAGTTCTTC. This chain joins TRBV7-3 and TRBJ2-1, with 8 nucleotides matching TRBD2. CDR1 is SGHTA, CDR2 FQGTGA, per germline. Trimming cost V 4 bases and J 6 bases; bases outside gene matches: 11. The CDR3 sequence is 16 residues long.